This TCR beta chain was identified during a study of T cells after yellow fever vaccination. Study conclusions and caveats: Subsequent to the booster, the majority of primary-vaccination clones reappeared (roughly 96% CD4, 85% to 90% CD8).

TCRdb re-called the 5' RACE reads through MiXCR, storing one row per CDR3 protein. The table includes some 390,000 distinct CDR3 sequences, 6.2% detected once. There are many counts of this clonotype. The antigen is not known. The CDR3 has 16 amino acids. Trimming removed 1 base from V and 1 base from J; junction bases left unmatched: 6. Germline-derived CDR1 and CDR2 are LGHDT and YNNKEL (reference sequence). The origin of this receptor is a man younger than 45 who received the YFV17D yellow fever vaccine. The sequences come from PBMCs, collected 5 days after the yellow fever booster vaccination. This chain links TRBV3-1 with TRBJ2-7; TRBD2 matches at 8 bases. CDR3 DNA sequence: TGTGCCAGCAGCCAAGGGGCCGGGACTAGTTCCTACGAGCAGTACTTC. Translated, it gives CASSQGAGTSSYEQYF.